The 26 T cell receptor beta chains below all came from one sample that was sequenced in a study of T cell repertoires in cytomegalovirus infection (dated by TCRdb to between 2019 and 2020). This specimen's treatment or condition label, interpreted: in vitro stimulation with specific CMV peptide epitopes to enrich CMV-specific T cells. Sequencer: Illumina HiSeq 1500. TCRdb handled the public reads itself, with Q25 trimming in fastp and clone calling in MiXCR, and kept productive beta chains. Each CDR3 protein gets just one entry, which takes the most common genes and DNA from the rows behind it. This sample has 140,000 to 150,000 distinct CDR3 sequences in its table, and around 32% of those were observed once. Around half of the sample comes from the top ten. Their target antigens are unknown. This material consisted of CD8+ T cells from cultured PBMCs, taken from culture after CMV antigen stimulation. The receptors stem from a human donor in good health (CMV status not recorded). Some clones in this sample may be carry-over from other donors' samples.

V gene TRBV28 combines with J gene TRBJ1-2, with a tentative D call TRBD1 (5 bases). V lost 8 bases and J lost 5, with 18 bases in between. CDR1 is MDHEN and CDR2 is SYDVKM in the germline V gene. The CDR3 is made up of 14 amino acids. DNA for the CDR3: TGTGCCAGCTCTCGGGGGGGGGTTCAGTATGGCTACACCTTC. Protein sequence: CASSRGGVQYGYTF.

The chain links TRBV4-1 to TRBJ1-1; 10 nucleotides agree with TRBD1. V was clipped by 0 bases and J by 6 bases; unmatched bases: 4. CDR3 size: 15 residues. The germline CDR1 and CDR2 sequences are MGHRA and YSYEKL. The CDR3 nucleotides are TGCGCCAGCAGCCAAGAGGACAGGGGGTACGCTGAAGCTTTCTTT. Encoded protein: CASSQEDRGYAEAFF.

This clonotype was picked up a small number of times. CDR3 protein: CASSLVAGPDLSTDTQYF. The CDR3 DNA reads as TGTGCCAGCAGCTTAGTTGCGGGGCCCGACCTTAGCACAGATACGCAGTATTTT. This rearrangement joins TRBV7-6 to TRBJ2-3; possibly TRBD2 for D (6 bases). The CDR3 consists of 18 residues. V was clipped by 1 base and J by 0 bases, with 17 bases between them. Germline loops: CDR1 SGHVS, CDR2 FNYEAQ.

The V and J genes are TRBV14 and TRBJ1-1; D perhaps matches TRBD1 (5 bases). The CDR3 length is 19 residues. Trimming stripped 0 bases from V and 5 bases from J, with 25 bases between. Germline V CDR1 and CDR2: SGHDN, FVKESK. This CDR3 is CASSQDLMDWDPFWTEAFF. DNA of the CDR3: TGTGCCAGCAGCCAAGATCTTATGGACTGGGACCCTTTTTGGACTGAAGCTTTCTTT.

The table lists this clonotype with many counts. V gene TRBV29-1 combines with J gene TRBJ1-2, with D uncertain. The V and J ends lost 3 bases and 5 bases respectively, with 13 bases between them. The CDR3 length is 13 residues. Germline assignment: CDR1 SQVTM and CDR2 ANQGSEA. The CDR3 loop is CSVDGAGLYGYTF. For the CDR3, the DNA is TGCAGCGTTGATGGTGCGGGTCTTTATGGCTACACCTTC.

The chain joins TRBV3-1 to TRBJ2-5; the match to TRBD2 covers 16 bases. Germline values: CDR1 LGHDT, CDR2 YNNKEL (reference sequence). V dropped 0 bases and J dropped 0; count of bases not matched to a gene: 4. The CDR3 length is 19 residues. Here the CDR3 DNA reads TGTGCCAGCAGCCAAGATGGGACTAGCGGGGGGGACTACCAAGAGACCCAGTACTTC. Encoded protein: CASSQDGTSGGDYQETQYF.

This clonotype was seen only once. The chain carries TRBV19 and TRBJ2-1; 10 bases match TRBD2. J lost 6 bases, V lost 2 bases, and 16 bases had no gene match. The CDR3 totals 19 residues. Germline loops: CDR1 LNHDA, CDR2 SQIVND (reference sequence). CDR3 DNA sequence: TGTGCCAGTAGTATATGGTTCGGGGCTAGCGGGGGTGAAGGCAATGAGCAGTTCTTC. Protein: CASSIWFGASGGEGNEQFF.

The CDR3 nucleotides are TGTGCCAGCAGTTTAACGCTAGCGGGGGCCCAGAATGAGCAGTTCTTC. Encoded protein: CASSLTLAGAQNEQFF. This chain uses TRBV12-3 or TRBV12-4 with TRBJ2-1; 10 bases match TRBD2. V shed 2 bases and J 7 bases; nucleotides not matched to a gene: 8. This CDR3 spans 16 amino acids.

The chain carries TRBV10-3 and TRBJ2-3; D is undetermined. The germline V and J ends were trimmed by 2 bases and 2 bases, with 14 bases remaining between them. CDR1 and CDR2 from the germline V gene are ENHRY and SYGVKD. The CDR3 is 16 amino acids. CDR3 nucleotide sequence: TGTGCCATCAGTGAGAGGCGCGATACCTACACAGATACGCAGTATTTT. Its translation: CAISERRDTYTDTQYF.

J is TRBJ2-3 and V is TRBV20-1; D not certain. This CDR3 is 14 amino acids long. The V gene's germline CDR1 is DFQATT and CDR2 SNEGSKA (reference sequence). V lost 5 bases, J lost 0 bases, and 12 bases lay in between. The CDR3 bases are TGCAGTGCTCTACACCAATCTAGCACAGATACGCAGTATTTT. It codes for CSALHQSSTDTQYF.

J is TRBJ2-7 and V is TRBV19; 7 nucleotides line up with TRBD1. The germline CDR1 and CDR2 sequences are LNHDA and SQIVND (reference sequence). The CDR3 length is 15 residues. V gave up 4 bases and J gave up 3 bases; unmatched junction bases: 9. The CDR3 protein is CASSTPQGTHYEQYF. CDR3 DNA: TGTGCCAGTAGTACGCCACAGGGGACCCACTACGAGCAGTACTTC.

This clonotype is medium-sized within its sample. The chain uses TRBV12-3 or TRBV12-4 and TRBJ2-7, with D hard to call. V gave up 2 bases and J gave up 3 bases, with 14 bases separating them. This CDR3 has 15 amino acids. CDR3 region: CASSLTDESSYEQYF. Written as DNA, the CDR3 is TGTGCCAGCAGTTTAACCGACGAATCGAGCTACGAGCAGTACTTC.

This clonotype was observed a handful of times. V is TRBV7-9 and J is TRBJ2-1; 9 nucleotides agree with TRBD1. Germline CDR1 reads SEHNR; CDR2 reads FQNEAQ (reference sequence). The CDR3 length is 16 residues. The V and J ends lost 5 bases and 0 bases, in that order; junction bases with no gene match: 5. The CDR3 region is CASSGRTGDSYNEQFF. As DNA, the CDR3 is TGTGCCAGCAGCGGTAGGACAGGGGACTCCTACAATGAGCAGTTCTTC. The full variable domain, in which reference TRBV7-9 and TRBJ2-1 provide the parts outside the CDR3, is DTGVSQNPRHKITKRGQNVTFRCDPISEHNRLYWYRQTLGQGPEFLTYFQNEAQLEKSRLLSDRFSAERPKGSFSTLEIQRTEQGDSAMYLCASSGRTGDSYNEQFFGPGTRLTVL.

This clonotype has a handful of counts. The genes are TRBV28 and TRBJ1-2, with D unresolved. Germline assignment: CDR1 MDHEN and CDR2 SYDVKM. The CDR3 length is 13 residues. V lost 10 bases, J lost 4 bases, and 16 bases lay in between. The CDR3 nucleotides read TGTGCCACCTGTACCGCGCCAATCTATGGCTACACCTTC. It encodes CATCTAPIYGYTF.

In the case of this clonotype: Being one base from a much bigger clone, this may be a read error. The chain carries TRBV7-3 and TRBJ1-1, with D possibly TRBD1 on 6 matching bases. The germline CDR1 and CDR2 sequences are SGHTA and FQGTGA. This CDR3 spans 13 amino acids. CDR3 in amino acids: CASSFGGGTKAFF. In DNA, the CDR3 is TGTGCCAGCAGCTTCGGCGGGGGCACTAAAGCTTTCTTT.

The chain carries TRBV19 and TRBJ1-1; D uncertain. Germline V gene sequence: CDR1 LNHDA, CDR2 SQIVND (reference sequence). This CDR3 region has 13 residues. V dropped 5 bases and J dropped 6 bases, with 13 bases sitting between them. CDR3 in DNA: TGTGCCAGTAGTTTCATAGGGAGGTCTGAAGCTTTCTTT. Protein product: CASSFIGRSEAFF.

This clonotype is a singleton in its sample. The chain employs TRBV5-1 and TRBJ2-2; D gene unclear. This CDR3 has 16 residues. Between the trimmed V and J ends, which lost 6 bases and 4 bases, there was a span of 19 bases. Germline V gene sequence: CDR1 SGHRS, CDR2 YFSETQ. CDR3 sequence reads: CASTIDPQFLTGELFF. In DNA form, the CDR3 reads TGCGCCAGCACCATTGATCCGCAGTTTCTCACCGGGGAGCTGTTTTTT. The full variable domain, completed using reference TRBV5-1 and TRBJ2-2, is KAGVTQTPRYLIKTRGQQVTLSCSPISGHRSVSWYQQTPGQGLQFLFEYFSETQRNKGNFPGRFSGRQFSNSRSEMNVSTLELGDSALYLCASTIDPQFLTGELFFGEGSRLTVL.

Remarks on this clonotype: This may arise from a read error, as a much more abundant clone is one base away. The chain carries TRBV12-3 or TRBV12-4 and TRBJ2-3; 9 positions agree with TRBD2. This CDR3 region has 16 residues. V trimming: 2 bases; J trimming: 2 bases; junction bases outside the gene matches: 5. The CDR3 loop is CASSLLAGRNTDTQYF. CDR3 nucleotide sequence: TGTGCCAGCAGTTTACTAGCGGGGAGAAACACAGATACGCAGTATTTT.

V usage is TRBV5-6 and J usage is TRBJ2-7; D possibly matches TRBD1 or TRBD2 (6 bases each). From germline, CDR1 is SGHDT and CDR2 YYEEEE. V lost 2 bases and J 3 bases, leaving 24 bases between the germline ends. The CDR3 totals 18 residues. This CDR3 is CASSFREDQTGSLYEQYF. CDR3 coding DNA: TGTGCCAGCAGCTTTAGGGAGGACCAGACAGGCTCCCTCTACGAGCAGTACTTC.

This clonotype was detected only a few times. The chain is built from TRBV7-2 and TRBJ2-1; 13 positions match TRBD2. The CDR3 consists of 14 residues. With 4 bases clipped from V and 10 bases from J, the junction kept 4 bases outside the gene matches. Germline V gene sequence: CDR1 SGHTA, CDR2 FQGNSA. The CDR3 DNA sequence: TGTGCCAGCAGCTACGGGACTAGCGGGGAGGAGCAGTTCTTC. It encodes CASSYGTSGEEQFF.

This clonotype was recorded at least ten times. V gene TRBV7-3 combines with J gene TRBJ2-2, with 9 bases identical to TRBD1. The length of the CDR3 is 16 residues. Germline lookup yields CDR1 SGHTA and CDR2 FQGTGA. With V trimmed by 5 bases and J by 1 base, 5 bases remained unmatched. This CDR3 is CASSPGGQGNTGELFF. CDR3 nucleotide sequence: TGTGCCAGCAGCCCCGGGGGACAGGGGAACACCGGGGAGCTGTTTTTT.

The rearrangement uses TRBV7-6 and TRBJ2-5; no clear D. Per the germline V gene, CDR1 is SGHVS and CDR2 is FNYEAQ. The CDR3 runs to 14 residues. Trimming left V 5 bases short and J 4 bases short, with 14 bases between. In DNA, the CDR3 is TGTGCCAGCAGCCCCGCCCGTGAAAGAGAGACCCAGTACTTC. Translation: CASSPARERETQYF.

The CDR3 nucleotides are TGTGCCAGCAGCTTTCTACGGGGGGGCCGGGATGAGCAGTTCTTC. The encoded protein is CASSFLRGGRDEQFF. The V and J genes are TRBV7-3 and TRBJ2-1; TRBD2 aligns across 8 bases. Germline V lookup: CDR1 SGHTA, CDR2 FQGTGA. J was trimmed by 8 bases and V by 3 bases; bases with no gene match: 9. The CDR3 is 15 amino acids.

In this sample, this clonotype turned up many times. The chain joins TRBV7-6 to TRBJ1-4; weak D call: TRBD1 (5 bases). CDR3 length equals 16 residues. CDR1 is SGHVS and CDR2 is FNYEAQ in the germline V gene. The CDR3 is CATGAAGAATNEKLFF. In nucleotides, the CDR3 is TGTGCAACGGGTGCAGCTGGGGCTGCAACTAATGAAAAACTGTTTTTT.

This clonotype was seen a few times. The chain links TRBV28 to TRBJ1-6; no definite D call. From germline, CDR1 is MDHEN and CDR2 SYDVKM. Trimming left V 5 bases short and J 8 bases short, with 16 bases between. This CDR3 has 15 amino acids. CDR3 nucleotide sequence: TGTGCCAGCAGTCGGGAATCTCTTAGGGATTCACCCCTCCACTTT. Protein product: CASSRESLRDSPLHF. Using reference TRBV28 and TRBJ1-6 for the parts outside the CDR3, the full variable domain is DVKVTQSSRYLVKRTGEKVFLECVQDMDHENMFWYRQDPGLGLRLIYFSYDVKMKEKGDIPEGYSVSREKKERFSLILESASTNQTSMYLCASSRESLRDSPLHFGNGTRLTVT.

The gene calls are TRBV6-5 and TRBJ2-1, with 9 bases lining up with TRBD2. J was trimmed by 9 bases and V by 2 bases; bases with no gene match: 2. Germline CDR1 reads MNHEY; CDR2 reads SVGAGI. The CDR3 is 13 residues long. The CDR3 nucleotides are TGTGCCAGCAGTTACGGACTAGCGTTTGAGCAGTTCTTC. Protein product: CASSYGLAFEQFF.